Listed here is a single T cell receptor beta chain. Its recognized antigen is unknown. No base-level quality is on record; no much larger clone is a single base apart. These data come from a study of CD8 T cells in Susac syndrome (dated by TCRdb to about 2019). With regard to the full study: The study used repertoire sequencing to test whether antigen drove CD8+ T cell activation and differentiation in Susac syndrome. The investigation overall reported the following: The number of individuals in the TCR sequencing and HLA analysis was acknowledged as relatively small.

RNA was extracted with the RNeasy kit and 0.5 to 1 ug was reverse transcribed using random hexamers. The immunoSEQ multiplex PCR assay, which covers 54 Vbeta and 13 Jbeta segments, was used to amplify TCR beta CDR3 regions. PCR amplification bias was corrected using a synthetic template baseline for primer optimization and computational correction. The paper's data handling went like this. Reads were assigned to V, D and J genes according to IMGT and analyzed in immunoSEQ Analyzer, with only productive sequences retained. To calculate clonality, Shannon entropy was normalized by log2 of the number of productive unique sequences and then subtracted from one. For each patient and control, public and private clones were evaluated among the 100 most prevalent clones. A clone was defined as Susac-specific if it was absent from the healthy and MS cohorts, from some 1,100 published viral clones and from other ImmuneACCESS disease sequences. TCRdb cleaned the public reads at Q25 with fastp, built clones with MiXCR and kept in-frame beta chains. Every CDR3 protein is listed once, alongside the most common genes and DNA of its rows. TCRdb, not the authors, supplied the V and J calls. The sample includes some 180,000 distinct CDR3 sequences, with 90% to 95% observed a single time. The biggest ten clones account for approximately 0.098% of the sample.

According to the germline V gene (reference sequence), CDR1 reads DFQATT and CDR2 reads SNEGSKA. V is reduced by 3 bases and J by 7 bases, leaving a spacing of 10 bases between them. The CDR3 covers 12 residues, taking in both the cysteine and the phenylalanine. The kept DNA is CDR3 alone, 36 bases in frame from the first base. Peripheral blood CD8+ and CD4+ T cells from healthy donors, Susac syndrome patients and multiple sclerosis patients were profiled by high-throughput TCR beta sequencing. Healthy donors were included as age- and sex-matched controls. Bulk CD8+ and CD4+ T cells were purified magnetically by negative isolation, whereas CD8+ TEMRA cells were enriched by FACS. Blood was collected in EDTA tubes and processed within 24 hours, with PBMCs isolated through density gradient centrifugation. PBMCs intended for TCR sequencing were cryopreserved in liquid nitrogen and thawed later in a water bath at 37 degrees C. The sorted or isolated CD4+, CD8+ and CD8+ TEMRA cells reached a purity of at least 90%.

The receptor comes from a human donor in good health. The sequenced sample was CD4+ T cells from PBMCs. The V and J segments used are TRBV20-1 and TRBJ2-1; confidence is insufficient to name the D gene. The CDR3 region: CSASMGWNEQFF. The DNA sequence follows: TGCAGTGCTAGTATGGGGTGGAATGAGCAGTTCTTC.